The 24 T cell receptor beta chains given below trace back to one sample, sequenced in a study of regulatory T cells in long-lasting Graves disease. CDR3 regions were amplified by Arm-PCR using iRepertoire HTBI primers to build TCR beta libraries. In TCRdb, the multiplex PCR reads were re-called with MiXCR into one record per CDR3 protein. The sample records 400,000 to 500,000 distinct CDR3 sequences, around 15% being singletons. Time point in this sample: newly diagnosed GD, antithyroid drugs for less than 3 months. Extracted PBMC RNA gave rise to the TCR library. The same sample was also used in a study of T cells in Graves' hyperthyroidism and ophthalmopathy.

This specimen consisted of peripheral blood mononuclear cells (PBMCs), obtained at new diagnosis, from a patient treated with antithyroid drugs. Every receptor here comes from a woman aged 45-65 years with Graves disease.

The sample holds a few counts of this clonotype. This chain connects TRBV4-1 to TRBJ2-7; D is ambiguous. Germline CDR1 is MGHRA and CDR2 is YSYEKL. Between the trimmed V and J ends, which lost 1 base and 8 bases, there was a span of 6 bases. This CDR3 spans 11 amino acids. In DNA form, the CDR3 reads TGCGCCAGCAGCCAAGGGGGTAAGCAGTACTTC. Translating gives CASSQGGKQYF.

V is TRBV27 and J is TRBJ1-4; D gene uncertain. Germline V gene lookup returns CDR1 MNHEY and CDR2 SMNVEV (reference sequence). The V and J ends lost 1 base and 3 bases respectively, with 3 bases between them. The CDR3 spans 13 residues. CDR3 sequence reads: CASSLLSNEKLFF. In DNA form, the CDR3 reads TGTGCCAGCAGTTTATTGTCTAATGAAAAACTGTTTTTT.

This clonotype appeared a few times. The chain recombines TRBV30 with TRBJ2-1, with a weak D call TRBD1 (6 bases). The CDR3 is 14 residues long. V shed 2 bases and J shed 0 bases, with 8 bases lying between them. Germline CDR1 is GTSNPN and CDR2 is SVGIG (reference sequence). DNA for the CDR3: TGTGCCTGGAGTTTGGGGGCCTCCTACAATGAGCAGTTCTTC. Translation gives CAWSLGASYNEQFF. Full variable domain (rest looked up from reference TRBV30 and TRBJ2-1): SQTIHQWPATLVQPVGSPLSLECTVEGTSNPNLYWYRQAAGRGLQLLFYSVGIGQISSEVPQNLSASRPQDRQFILSSKKLLLSDSGFYLCAWSLGASYNEQFFGPGTRLTVL.

This clonotype was picked up many times. This chain joins TRBV2 and TRBJ2-7, with a possible D match to TRBD2 (6 bases). CDR3 length: 14 amino acids. The V end was cut by 6 bases, the J end by 2 bases, with 14 bases between. Germline CDR1 reads SNHLY; CDR2 reads FYNNEI. CDR3 sequence reads: CASRPSSVTYEQYF. CDR3 nucleotides: TGTGCCAGCAGACCGTCTAGCGTCACCTACGAGCAGTACTTC.

This clonotype has ten or more counts. V gene TRBV2 combines with J gene TRBJ2-3; D is possibly TRBD1 (6 bases). Germline CDR1 reads SNHLY; CDR2 reads FYNNEI. Trimming removed 8 bases from V and 0 bases from J, with 12 bases in between. CDR3 length: 14 amino acids. CDR3 protein: CASLWQGSTDTQYF. In DNA form, the CDR3 reads TGTGCCAGCCTTTGGCAGGGGAGCACAGATACGCAGTATTTT.

This clonotype occurred many times. V gene TRBV29-1 combines with J gene TRBJ1-1; 7 bases align to TRBD1. Germline V gives CDR1 SQVTM, CDR2 ANQGSEA. CDR3 length: 12 residues. CDR3 residues: CTADRQNTEAFF. DNA of the CDR3: TGCACCGCGGACAGGCAGAACACTGAAGCTTTCTTT. Full variable domain (rest looked up from reference TRBV29-1 and TRBJ1-1): SAVISQKPSRDICQRGTSLTIQCQVDSQVTMMFWYRQQPGQSLTLIATANQGSEATYESGFVIDKFPISRPNLTFSTLTVSNMSPEDSSIYLCTADRQNTEAFFGQGTRLTVV.

This clonotype showed up just once. A much larger clone is a single base away; this may be a read error. CDR3 sequence reads: CSARLRTSGVATHYF. The DNA of the CDR3 is TGCAGTGCTAGACTTAGGACTAGCGGGGTGGCGACCCACTACTTC. The chain links TRBV20-1 to TRBJ2-5; TRBD2 matches 12 bases. The CDR3 length is 15 residues. CDR1 is DFQATT, CDR2 SNEGSKA, per germline (reference sequence).

The J gene is TRBJ2-5, the V gene TRBV9; D may be TRBD2 (5 bases). The V gene lost 1 base and the J gene lost 2 bases, with 12 bases spanning the gap. Looked up from germline, CDR1 is SGDLS and CDR2 is YYNGEE. CDR3 size: 15 residues. CDR3 protein: CASSVTPEAQETQYF. CDR3 nucleotide sequence: TGTGCCAGCAGCGTAACCCCGGAGGCACAAGAGACCCAGTACTTC. The variable domain in full, completed from reference TRBV9 and TRBJ2-5, reads DSGVTQTPKHLITATGQRVTLRCSPRSGDLSVYWYQQSLDQGLQFLIQYYNGEERAKGNILERFSAQQFPDLHSELNLSSLELGDSALYFCASSVTPEAQETQYFGPGTRLLVL.

Note on this clonotype: Being one base from a much bigger clone, this may be a read error. The gene calls are TRBV3-1 and TRBJ2-1, with D perhaps matching TRBD1 or TRBD2 (6 bases each). Germline V CDR1 and CDR2: LGHDT, YNNKEL (reference sequence). V dropped 0 bases and J dropped 12 bases, with 15 bases sitting between them. CDR3 length: 14 amino acids. The CDR3: CASSQESGGGMQFF. For the CDR3, the DNA is TGTGCCAGCAGCCAAGAATCCGGAGGGGGGATGCAGTTCTTC.

The V call is TRBV5-5, the J call TRBJ2-7, with D unclear. Looked up from germline, CDR1 is SGHKS and CDR2 is YYEKEE (reference sequence). This CDR3 comprises 13 residues. Trimming cost V 6 bases and J 6 bases, with 16 bases left between them. The CDR3 here is CASTSTLTFEQYF. Written as DNA, the CDR3 is TGTGCCAGCACCTCGACCTTGACCTTCGAGCAGTACTTC.

V and J are TRBV5-6 and TRBJ2-3; 8 bases fit TRBD1. This CDR3 has 15 amino acids. Germline lookup yields CDR1 SGHDT and CDR2 YYEEEE. V shed 0 bases and J 8 bases; nucleotides not matched to a gene: 8. CDR3 sequence: CASSLGGGQGSTQYF. CDR3 DNA sequence: TGTGCCAGCAGCTTGGGGGGTGGACAGGGAAGTACGCAGTATTTT.

This clonotype was detected ten times or more. The chain is built from TRBV30 and TRBJ2-7; 7 nucleotides agree with TRBD1. The CDR3 extends over 13 amino acids. The V gene's germline CDR1 is GTSNPN and CDR2 SVGIG (reference sequence). V lost 0 bases to trimming and J lost 7 bases; unmatched junction nucleotides: 6. Written as DNA, the CDR3 is TGTGCCTGGAGTGTACAGGGGCTAAAAGAGCAGTACTTC. Amino acid sequence: CAWSVQGLKEQYF.

At least ten counts were recorded for this clonotype. As DNA, the CDR3 is TGTGCCAGCAGTTCCGGACGTCTTCAGGTTGGGTCACCCCTCCACTTT. This encodes CASSSGRLQVGSPLHF. The V and J genes are TRBV28 and TRBJ1-6; D ambiguous. Trimming pared 4 bases from V and 10 bases from J, leaving 20 bases between. CDR3 length: 16 residues. CDR1 MDHEN and CDR2 SYDVKM come from the germline V gene.

About this clonotype: Sequence at one end of the junction differs from germline and may be a read error. V is TRBV7-3 and J is TRBJ2-1; 14 nucleotides line up with TRBD2. The CDR3 is 17 residues long. CDR1 is SGHTA, CDR2 FQGTGA, per germline. The CDR3 region is CASGLKTLTSGREEQFF. CDR3 sequence (DNA): TGTGCCAGCGGCTTAAAAACGTTGACTAGCGGGAGGGAGGAGCAGTTCTTC.

This clonotype was counted between two and nine times. CDR3 protein: CAISDGDRADGYTF. In DNA form, the CDR3 reads TGTGCCATCAGTGACGGTGACAGGGCGGATGGCTACACCTTC. The V gene is TRBV10-3, the J gene TRBJ1-2, with 7 bases fitting TRBD1. CDR3 length: 14 amino acids. Germline CDR1 ENHRY, CDR2 SYGVKD. The trim removed 3 bases at V and 6 bases at J, leaving 7 bases unmatched.

The sample holds many counts of this clonotype. The V and J genes are TRBV2 and TRBJ2-2; D is perhaps TRBD2 (5 bases). CDR1 and CDR2 (germline): SNHLY, FYNNEI. V gave up 3 bases and J gave up 0 bases, with 11 bases separating them. The CDR3 sequence is 16 residues long. The CDR3 nucleotides are TGTGCCAGCAGTGATCGAGGGCCAGCGAACACCGGGGAGCTGTTTTTT. Protein sequence: CASSDRGPANTGELFF.

This clonotype was counted ten times or more. The rearrangement joins TRBV7-8 to TRBJ2-7, with 13 bases matching TRBD2. Germline V gene data show CDR1 as SGHVS and CDR2 as FQNEAQ. The V gene end was trimmed by 2 bases and the J gene end by 1 base; junction bases not matched to a gene: 2. This CDR3 region has 16 residues. For the CDR3, the DNA is TGTGCCAGCAGCTTAACTAGCGGGAGGGGGTCCTACGAGCAGTACTTC. Translating it yields CASSLTSGRGSYEQYF.

There are a few counts of this clonotype. The chain recombines TRBV9 with TRBJ2-7, with TRBD1 matching 10 bases. CDR1 and CDR2 (germline): SGDLS, YYNGEE. J gave up 2 bases and V 0 bases, and 2 bases lay outside the gene matches. This CDR3 spans 15 amino acids. The CDR3 nucleotides read TGTGCCAGCAGCGTAGAGGGGACAGGGGCCTACGAGCAGTACTTC. Translated, it gives CASSVEGTGAYEQYF.

In this sample, this clonotype turned up many times. The junction and the germline gene differ at one end; a read error may be behind it. The chain is built from TRBV5-1 and TRBJ2-7; weak D call: TRBD2 (5 bases). Germline-derived CDR1 and CDR2 are SGHRS and YFSETQ. The CDR3 totals 12 residues. The CDR3, as DNA: TGTGCCAGCAGCTTAGAGGGATACGAGCAGTACTTC. It is translated as CASSLEGYEQYF.

This clonotype came up many times. This chain links TRBV28 with TRBJ2-7; TRBD2 matches at 11 bases. The length of the CDR3 is 16 residues. The V segment lost 4 bases and the J segment 4 bases; nucleotides outside the gene matches: 9. Per germline, CDR1 MDHEN and CDR2 SYDVKM. CDR3 amino acids: CASSSFTSGRSYEQYF. The CDR3 DNA reads as TGTGCCAGCAGTTCATTTACTAGCGGGAGATCGTACGAGCAGTACTTC.

This clonotype occurred many times. For the CDR3, the DNA is TGCAGCGTCTCCGAGGGTCAGCCCCAGCATTTT. This sequence encodes CSVSEGQPQHF. The chain combines TRBV20-1 with TRBJ1-5; D not certain. CDR1 DFQATT and CDR2 SNEGSKA come from the germline V gene (reference sequence). The CDR3 covers 11 residues.

This clonotype has at least ten counts. The V and J genes are TRBV12-3 or TRBV12-4 and TRBJ1-1, with a possible D match to TRBD1 (5 bases). CDR3 length: 14 amino acids. Trimming pared 4 bases from V and 4 bases from J, leaving 13 bases between. The DNA for the CDR3 is TGTGCCAGCAGTTCGCGGGGGATTGGCACTGAAGCTTTCTTT. Translated, it gives CASSSRGIGTEAFF.

The chain uses TRBV20-1 and TRBJ2-5; 10 nucleotides match TRBD2. The V segment lost 7 bases and the J segment 4 bases; nucleotides outside the gene matches: 6. CDR1 DFQATT and CDR2 SNEGSKA come from the germline V gene (reference sequence). This CDR3 has 13 amino acids. CDR3 in DNA: TGCAGTGGGGTGGCTAGCGGGAGAGAGACCCAGTACTTC. It yields the protein CSGVASGRETQYF.

This clonotype showed up many times. The chain has TRBV18 and TRBJ2-5, with D tentatively TRBD1 or TRBD2 (5 bases each). Germline V gene sequence: CDR1 KGHSH, CDR2 LQKENI. The germline V and J ends were trimmed by 1 base and 4 bases, with 10 bases remaining between them. The length of the CDR3 is 14 residues. CDR3 coding DNA: TGTGCCAGCTCACCACTGGGGGATCGAGAGACCCAGTACTTC. It codes for CASSPLGDRETQYF.